These 7 T cell receptor beta chains were sequenced from one sample in a study of T cells after posttransplantation cyclophosphamide. Repertoires were generated with immunoSEQ multiplex PCR, while TCRdb's copy carries only in-frame clones and drops some. The sample shows 9,500 to 15,000 clones, none of them appearing just once. Sequencing was done on a sample of PBMCs. These receptors were obtained from a woman aged 35 to 49 in good health, CMV-negative, and a related stem cell transplant donor.

This clone was found many times. V is TRBV24-1 and J is TRBJ2-1; the match to TRBD2 covers 10 bases. The CDR3 loop spans 18 amino acids. The V gene end was trimmed by 0 bases and the J gene end by 8 bases; junction bases not matched to a gene: 12. CDR1 and CDR2 from the germline V gene are KGHDR and SFDVKD. The CDR3 sequence is CATSDLPASGSSWDEQFF. CDR3 DNA: TGTGCCACCAGTGATTTGCCGGCTAGCGGGAGTTCCTGGGATGAGCAGTTCTTC.

The sample holds many counts of this clone. The V and J genes are TRBV29-1 and TRBJ2-4; D may be TRBD2 (6 bases). Trimming cost V 4 bases and J 4 bases, with 17 bases left between them. CDR3 length: 15 amino acids. Germline assignment: CDR1 SQVTM and CDR2 ANQGSEA. The CDR3 DNA reads TGCAGCGTTGCCACTAGCCGGTTAACGAAAAACATTCAGTACTTC. This gives the protein CSVATSRLTKNIQYF.

This clone was seen at least ten times. The rearrangement joins TRBV2 to TRBJ1-4; D ambiguous. The germline CDR1 and CDR2 sequences are SNHLY and FYNNEI. Trimming removed 7 bases at V and 1 base at J, with 10 bases between. The CDR3 runs to 14 residues. The CDR3 DNA reads as TGTGCCAGCATGCTCACAGAAACTAATGAAAAACTGTTTTTT. This gives the protein CASMLTETNEKLFF.

This clone was counted many times. This chain uses TRBV12-3 or TRBV12-4 with TRBJ2-1; D is possibly TRBD1 (5 bases). V was pared by 8 bases and J by 4 bases, with 18 bases between. The CDR3 sequence is 15 residues long. In DNA, the CDR3 is TGTGCCAGCGGCCGGACACCCCACGTATACAATGAGCAGTTCTTC. Amino acid sequence: CASGRTPHVYNEQFF.

This clone was observed many times. This chain uses TRBV7-2 with TRBJ1-3; TRBD1 matches 8 bases. J lost 0 bases, V lost 4 bases, and 8 bases had no gene match. The length of the CDR3 is 17 residues. CDR1 and CDR2 (germline): SGHTA, FQGNSA. CDR3 in DNA: TGTGCCAGCAGCTCATTGACAGGGGCCAGCTCTGGAAACACCATATATTTT. Amino acid sequence: CASSSLTGASSGNTIYF.

This clone was counted ten times or more. CDR3 nucleotides: TGTGCCAGCAGTTATAGCGGGAGAGGGGAGCAGTACTTC. This translates into CASSYSGRGEQYF. V usage is TRBV28 and J usage is TRBJ2-7, with 9 bases lining up with TRBD2. The V gene's germline CDR1 is MDHEN and CDR2 SYDVKM. The ends lost 4 bases at V and 7 bases at J; junction bases unmatched: 5. This CDR3 is built from 13 residues.

The table lists this clone with many counts. The CDR3 DNA sequence: TGTGCCAGCAGTTTACTCCAAGGGACTAGCGGTAACAATGAGCAGTTCTTC. Residues: CASSLLQGTSGNNEQFF. V gene TRBV27 combines with J gene TRBJ2-1, with 11 bases aligning to TRBD2. Trimming at V came to 2 bases and at J to 5 bases, leaving 8 bases not matched to a gene. Germline lookup yields CDR1 MNHEY and CDR2 SMNVEV (reference sequence). The CDR3 consists of 17 residues.